Listed here are 6 T cell receptor beta chains from one sample, sequenced in a study of T cells in Graves' hyperthyroidism and ophthalmopathy. Researchers amplified the TCR beta CDR3 regions from RNA transcripts. First-round RT-PCR targeting the TCR CDR3 was performed with the HTBI primer set. Each CDR3 protein gets one entry after TCRdb re-called the multiplex PCR reads with MiXCR. The table includes under 400,000 distinct CDR3 sequences, about 15% detected once. The sequenced sample was blood. Every receptor here comes from an older woman with Graves' hyperthyroidism.

This clonotype has ten or more counts. This sequence joins TRBV28 and TRBJ2-3; 7 bases line up with TRBD1. There are 15 residues in the CDR3. The germline V gene has CDR1 MDHEN and CDR2 SYDVKM. The ends lost 4 bases at V and 1 base at J; junction bases unmatched: 5. The CDR3 protein is CASSSRQGGTDTQYF. The CDR3 DNA reads as TGTGCCAGCAGTTCACGACAGGGTGGCACAGATACGCAGTATTTT.

This clonotype was counted between two and nine times. CDR3 DNA sequence: TGCGCCAGCAGCCTCAGGACTATTCGGACCGGGGAGCTGTTTTTT. Translation: CASSLRTIRTGELFF. The V call is TRBV5-1, the J call TRBJ2-2; D is perhaps TRBD2 (6 bases). The CDR3 is 15 residues long. V lost 4 bases and J lost 5, with 15 bases in between. Germline V gene sequence: CDR1 SGHRS, CDR2 YFSETQ.

The table lists this clonotype with a count of one. A much larger clone lies one base from this, so it may be a read error. The CDR3 sequence: CASSPYSSYEQHF. Here the CDR3 DNA reads TGTGCCAGCAGCCCATATAGCTCCTACGAGCAGCACTTC. This chain uses TRBV6-1 with TRBJ2-7; D gene uncertain. Germline lookup yields CDR1 MNHNS and CDR2 SASEGT. There are 13 residues in the CDR3.

This clonotype has a handful of counts. V and J are TRBV19 and TRBJ2-2; TRBD1 matches 9 bases. Germline V CDR1 and CDR2: LNHDA, SQIVND (reference sequence). Trimming at V came to 0 bases and at J to 3 bases, leaving 8 bases not matched to a gene. The CDR3 sequence is 18 residues long. The CDR3 DNA follows: TGTGCCAGTAGTATAGATCTCCCCCGGACAGGGGACACCGGGGAGCTGTTTTTT. This gives the protein CASSIDLPRTGDTGELFF.

This clonotype has at least ten counts. The chain combines TRBV12-5 with TRBJ2-7, with 9 bases lining up with TRBD1. The CDR3 is 13 residues long. V dropped 4 bases and J dropped 7; count of bases not matched to a gene: 5. CDR1 is LGHNT, CDR2 FRNRAP, per germline. The CDR3 DNA is TGTGCTAGTGGTTGGGACAGGGTGGTAGAGCAGTACTTC. It codes for CASGWDRVVEQYF.

As regards this clonotype: This clone may be a read error of a much larger clone one base away. The chain joins TRBV12-3 or TRBV12-4 to TRBJ2-4, with a possible D match to TRBD1 (6 bases). Trimming took off 8 bases at V and 1 base at J, with 15 bases between the two ends. The CDR3 loop spans 15 amino acids. The CDR3 here is CASAFQDRAKNIQYF. The CDR3 region has the DNA TGTGCCAGCGCCTTTCAAGACAGGGCCAAAAACATTCAGTACTTC.